This T cell receptor beta chain appears in the sequencing data of a study of siplizumab effects on memory and regulatory T cells. Findings and caveats of the study: The average Treg-derived proportion among mappable alloreactive CD4+ clones was 68.8% with siplizumab versus 25% to 30% in controls. Greater diversity than memory cells seemed evident in naive T cells, which also appeared to be major alloresponse contributors.

With 5 bases clipped from V and 6 bases from J, the junction kept 13 bases outside the gene matches. Germline CDR1 and CDR2: SGHNT and YYREEE (reference sequence). The CDR3 contains 15 residues. As regards this clone: What it binds is not known.

Around 10^5 TCR templates per sample were assayed. Clones were sequenced by immunoSEQ multiplex PCR, and TCRdb holds only the in-frame ones, with some missing. The profile covers tens of thousands of clones, with around 94% appearing a single time and around 0.3% taken by the ten largest. The material sequenced was non-Treg CD4+ T cells sorted from blood. The clonotype originates from a human donor in good health. The chain couples TRBV5-4 to TRBJ1-2; 7 bases map to TRBD1. The DNA for the CDR3 is TGTGCCAGCAGAACAACGACAGGGAAAAGCGATGGCTACACCTTC. It encodes CASRTTTGKSDGYTF.